Below, one T cell receptor beta chain is given with its context. The antigen remains undetermined. These data come from a study of CD8+ T cells in alopecia areata. Regarding the study as a whole: Many of the expanded lesional clones endured in scalp and blood while on tofacitinib. Tofacitinib significantly brought down scalp clonality and expanded CD8+ clones among top 100. Scalp specimens additionally yield sequences from normal skin's resident alphabeta T cells. Elevated clonality characterized lesional scalp relative to normal scalp, particularly in alopecia totalis/universalis.

The treatment is: oral pan-JAK inhibitor, 5-10 mg twice daily. RNA extraction and reverse transcription yielded cDNA as sequencing template. The data were produced by immunoSEQ multiplex PCR, yet TCRdb's version contains in-frame clones alone and is incomplete. The table records roughly 280,000 clones, 45% to 70% of them present only once. The J segment lost 4 bases and the V segment lost 4 bases, leaving 16 bases of the junction unmatched. Germline V gene sequence: CDR1 MNHEY, CDR2 SMNVEV (reference sequence). The CDR3 loop spans 17 amino acids. The V and J genes are TRBV27 and TRBJ2-7; TRBD2 matches 7 bases. This specimen consisted of CD4+ T cells sorted from blood, obtained at roughly week 52, from a patient treated with tofacitinib. This sequence was found in a human donor with alopecia areata. The CDR3 nucleotides are TGTGCCAGCAGTTCACGACTAGCCAAGGGGTTGGATTACGAGCAGTACTTC. This encodes CASSSRLAKGLDYEQYF.